The rows below give T cell receptor beta chains drawn from one sample of a study of early T cells in non-severe SARS-CoV-2 infection. TCRdb re-called the 5' RACE reads through MiXCR, storing one row per CDR3 protein. The repertoire has approximately 73,000 distinct CDR3 sequences, 10% to 15% of them found once; the top ten carry 1% to 1.4%. The material sequenced was whole blood. The receptors were gathered from an adult who was a healthcare worker with PCR-confirmed SARS-CoV-2 infection or an uninfected control (not recorded which). Each CDR3 is given with its conserved first and last residue. The D gene is left open where the match is weak. Rows may omit the clone size; those that give it use once, few, many or a size class.

TRBJ2-5 | - | 10 | TRBV6-2/TRBV6-3 | few | TGTGCCAGCAGTTCAGGAACCCAGTACTTC | CASSSGTQYF
TRBJ1-2 | TRBD1 | 15 | TRBV29-1 | once | TGCAGCGCCCGGGACAGGGAGATTTTTAGCTATGGCTACACCTTC | CSARDREIFSYGYTF
TRBJ2-7 | TRBD1 | 14 | TRBV6-6 | many | TGTGCCAGCAGCCCTCCCGGGACAGACTACGAGCAGTACTTC | CASSPPGTDYEQYF
TRBJ2-7 | - | 13 | TRBV27 | - | TGTGCCAGCAGTTTCGGTGATATCTACGAGCAGTACTTC | CASSFGDIYEQYF
TRBJ1-2 | TRBD1 | 14 | TRBV18 | few | TGTGCCAGCTCGGAGAGGGGGCGCAACTATGGCTACACCTTC | CASSERGRNYGYTF
TRBJ2-5 | - | 16 | TRBV5-1 | - | TGCGCCAGCAGCTTGGTAGGGCGAAATCATCAGGAGACCCAGTACTTC | CASSLVGRNHQETQYF
TRBJ1-1 | - | 13 | TRBV6-2/TRBV6-3 | many | TGTGCCAGCCGGTACATTCTGAACACTGAAGCTTTCTTT | CASRYILNTEAFF
TRBJ2-7 | TRBD1 | 16 | TRBV13 | many | TGTGCCAGCAGCTTAGTGGGACAGGGGGCCTCCTACGAGCAGTACTTC | CASSLVGQGASYEQYF
TRBJ2-2 | - | 15 | TRBV10-3 | many | TGTGCCATCAGTGAGTCTGAAGGGGACGCCGGGGAGCTGTTTTTT | CAISESEGDAGELFF
TRBJ2-7 | - | 14 | TRBV6-2/TRBV6-3 | many | TGTGCCAGCAGTTCCGACAGTTCTAACTACGAGCAGTACTTC | CASSSDSSNYEQYF
TRBJ2-1 | TRBD2 | 15 | TRBV25-1 | few | TGTGCCAGCAGAAAGACTAGCGGGAGCGACAATGAGCAGTTCTTC | CASRKTSGSDNEQFF
TRBJ2-7 | - | 15 | TRBV28 | - | TGTGCCAGCAGCCAACCCCGGGACATCTCCTACGAGCAGTACTTC | CASSQPRDISYEQYF
TRBJ2-7 | - | 13 | TRBV19 | few | TGTGCCAGTAGTATGGTCAGCTCCTACGAGCAGTACTTC | CASSMVSSYEQYF
TRBJ1-1 | TRBD1 | 14 | TRBV29-1 | - | TGCAGCGTTGAAGGGTCCGACAGGGACACTGAAGCTTTCTTT | CSVEGSDRDTEAFF
TRBJ2-4 | TRBD1 | 16 | TRBV28 | - | TGTGCCAGCAGTTCTCGCAGGGGGTACCTTTTGAACATTCAGTACTTC | CASSSRRGYLLNIQYF
TRBJ2-1 | TRBD2 | 16 | TRBV5-1 | - | TGCGCCAGCAGCTTCCAACTAGCGGGGGCGTACAATGAGCAGTTCTTC | CASSFQLAGAYNEQFF
TRBJ2-2 | - | 16 | TRBV14 | - | TGTGCCAGCAGCCAAGTGGCAGGGGTCGACACCGGGGAGCTGTTTTTT | CASSQVAGVDTGELFF
TRBJ2-7 | - | 14 | TRBV4-3 | many | TGCGCCAGCAGCCAAGCCCAGGGCCCCTACGAGCAGTACTTC | CASSQAQGPYEQYF
TRBJ2-7 | TRBD2 | 14 | TRBV25-1 | few | TGTGCCACCATGAAAGCGGGAGCCTCCTACGAGCAGTACTTC | CATMKAGASYEQYF
TRBJ2-2 | TRBD1 | 13 | TRBV2 | many | TGTGCCAGCATTCTACAGGGGGACGGGGAGCTGTTTTTT | CASILQGDGELFF
TRBJ1-2 | - | 15 | TRBV20-1 | few | TGCAGTGCTAGAGATCACGGGGGGCGATACTATGGCTACACCTTC | CSARDHGGRYYGYTF
TRBJ2-7 | - | 14 | TRBV18 | few | TGTGCCAGCTCACCACCGCGAGGGGGGCACGAGCAGTACTTC | CASSPPRGGHEQYF
TRBJ1-2 | - | 15 | TRBV28 | - | TGTGCCAGCAAATTACAGGGTTTGACATCCTATGGCTACACCTTC | CASKLQGLTSYGYTF
TRBJ2-7 | - | 14 | TRBV20-1 | many | TGCAGTGCTAGAGACCTCCGGGACGCCGGCGAGCAGTACTTC | CSARDLRDAGEQYF
TRBJ2-5 | - | 19 | TRBV12-3/TRBV12-4 | many | TGTGCCAGCAGTTTGGGGGACATCGGCAGTATCGAGGTCCGAGAGACCCAGTACTTC | CASSLGDIGSIEVRETQYF
TRBJ2-5 | TRBD1 | 14 | TRBV29-1 | few | TGCAGCGTCGATTGGGACAGGGGACAAGAGACCCAGTACTTC | CSVDWDRGQETQYF
TRBJ1-2 | TRBD1 | 13 | TRBV2 | - | TGTGCCAGCAGTGGGGACAGGTCTTATGGCTACACCTTC | CASSGDRSYGYTF
TRBJ1-2 | TRBD1 | 12 | TRBV20-1 | - | TGCAGGCCAGAGGGACAGGTCTATGGCTACACCTTC | CRPEGQVYGYTF
TRBJ2-2 | TRBD1 | 14 | TRBV24-1 | many | TGTGCCACCAGTGGGGACAGGGAGTCCGGGGAGCTGTTTTTT | CATSGDRESGELFF